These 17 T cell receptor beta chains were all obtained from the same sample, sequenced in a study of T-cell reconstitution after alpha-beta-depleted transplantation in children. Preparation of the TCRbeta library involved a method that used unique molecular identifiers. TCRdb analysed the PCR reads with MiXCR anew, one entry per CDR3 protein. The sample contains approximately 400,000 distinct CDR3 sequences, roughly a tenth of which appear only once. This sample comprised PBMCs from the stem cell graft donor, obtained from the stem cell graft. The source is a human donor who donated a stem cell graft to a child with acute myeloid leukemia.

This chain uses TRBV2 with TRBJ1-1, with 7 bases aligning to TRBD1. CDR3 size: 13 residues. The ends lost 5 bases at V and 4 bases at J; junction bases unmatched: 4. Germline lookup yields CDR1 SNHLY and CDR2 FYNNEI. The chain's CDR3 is CASSTGQLTEAFF. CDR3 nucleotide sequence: TGTGCCAGCAGTACGGGACAGCTCACTGAAGCTTTCTTT.

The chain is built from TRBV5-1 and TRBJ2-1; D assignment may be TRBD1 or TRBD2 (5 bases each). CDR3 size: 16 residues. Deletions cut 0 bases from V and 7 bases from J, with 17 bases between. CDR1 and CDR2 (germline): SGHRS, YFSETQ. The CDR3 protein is CASSLVGPLGDNEQFF. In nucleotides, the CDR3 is TGCGCCAGCAGCTTGGTGGGACCCCTGGGTGATAATGAGCAGTTCTTC.

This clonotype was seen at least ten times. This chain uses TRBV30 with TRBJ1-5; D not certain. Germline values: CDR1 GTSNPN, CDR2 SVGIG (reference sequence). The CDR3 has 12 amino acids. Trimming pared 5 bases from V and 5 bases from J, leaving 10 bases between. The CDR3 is CAWDTDHQPQHF. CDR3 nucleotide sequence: TGTGCCTGGGACACTGACCATCAGCCCCAGCATTTT.

The CDR3 DNA sequence: TGTGCCAGCAGCTTAATGGCCGGGGGGTGGAATGAGCAGTTCTTC. Translated, it gives CASSLMAGGWNEQFF. V is TRBV7-3 and J is TRBJ2-1; 7 bases match TRBD2. Looked up from germline, CDR1 is SGHTA and CDR2 is FQGTGA. The ends lost 1 base at V and 7 bases at J; junction bases unmatched: 7. CDR3 length: 15 amino acids.

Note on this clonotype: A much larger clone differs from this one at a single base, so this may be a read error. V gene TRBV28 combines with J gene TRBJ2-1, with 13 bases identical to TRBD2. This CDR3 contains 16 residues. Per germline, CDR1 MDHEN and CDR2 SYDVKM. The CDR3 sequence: CASSSIGLAGVNEPFF. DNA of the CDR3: TGTGCCAGCAGTTCCATCGGACTAGCGGGAGTCAATGAGCCGTTCTTC.

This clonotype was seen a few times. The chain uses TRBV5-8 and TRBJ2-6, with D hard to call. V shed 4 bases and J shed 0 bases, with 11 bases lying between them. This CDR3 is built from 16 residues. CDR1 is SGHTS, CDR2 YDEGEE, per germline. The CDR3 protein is CASSLFHRSGANVLTF. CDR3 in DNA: TGTGCCAGCAGCCTCTTCCATCGCTCTGGGGCCAACGTCCTGACTTTC.

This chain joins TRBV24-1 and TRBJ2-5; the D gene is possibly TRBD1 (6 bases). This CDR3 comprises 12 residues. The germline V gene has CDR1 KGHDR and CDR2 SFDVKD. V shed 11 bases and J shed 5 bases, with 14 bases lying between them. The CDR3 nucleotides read TGTGCCAACCCAACAGGGTATGAGACCCAGTACTTC. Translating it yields CANPTGYETQYF.

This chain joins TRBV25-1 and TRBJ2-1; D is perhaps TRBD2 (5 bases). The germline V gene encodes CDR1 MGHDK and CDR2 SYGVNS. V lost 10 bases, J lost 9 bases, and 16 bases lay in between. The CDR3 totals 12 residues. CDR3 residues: CATLDSRSEQFF. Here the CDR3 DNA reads TGTGCCACCCTGGACTCTCGTTCTGAGCAGTTCTTC.

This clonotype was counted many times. The CDR3 DNA sequence: TGCGCCAGCAGCTTGGGACAGGAGCAAGAGACCCAGTACTTC. Protein sequence: CASSLGQEQETQYF. The chain joins TRBV5-1 to TRBJ2-5, with a weak D call TRBD1 (6 bases). This CDR3 comprises 14 residues. Germline lookup yields CDR1 SGHRS and CDR2 YFSETQ. V lost 0 bases and J 2 bases, leaving 8 bases between the germline ends.

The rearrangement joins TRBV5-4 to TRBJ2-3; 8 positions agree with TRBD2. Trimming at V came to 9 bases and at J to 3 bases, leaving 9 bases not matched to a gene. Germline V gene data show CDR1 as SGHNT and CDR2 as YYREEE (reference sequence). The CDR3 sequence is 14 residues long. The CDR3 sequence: CATEQRGITDTQYF. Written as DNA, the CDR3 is TGTGCCACGGAGCAGCGGGGGATAACAGATACGCAGTATTTT.

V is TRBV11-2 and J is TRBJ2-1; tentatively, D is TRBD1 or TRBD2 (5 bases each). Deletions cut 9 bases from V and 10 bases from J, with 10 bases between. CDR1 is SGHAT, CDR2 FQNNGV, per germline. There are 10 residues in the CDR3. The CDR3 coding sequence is TGTGCCAGTGGGGGAAAGGAGCAGTTCTTC. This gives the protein CASGGKEQFF.

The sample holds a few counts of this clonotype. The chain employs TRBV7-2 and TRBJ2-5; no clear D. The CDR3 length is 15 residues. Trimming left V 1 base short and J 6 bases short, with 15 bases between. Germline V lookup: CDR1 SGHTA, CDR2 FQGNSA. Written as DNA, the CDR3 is TGTGCCAGCAGCTTAGTAGGTCCTAGGTGGAAGACCCAGTACTTC. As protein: CASSLVGPRWKTQYF.

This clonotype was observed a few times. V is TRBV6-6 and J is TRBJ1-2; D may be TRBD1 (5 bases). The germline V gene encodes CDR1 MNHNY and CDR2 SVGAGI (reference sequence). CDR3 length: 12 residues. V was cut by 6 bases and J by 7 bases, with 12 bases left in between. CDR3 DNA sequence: TGTGCCAGCAGCATTGACAGAGGTGGCTACACCTTC. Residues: CASSIDRGGYTF.

The CDR3 reads CASSTRHLPETQYF. The DNA of the CDR3 is TGTGCCAGTAGTACTCGACATTTACCGGAGACCCAGTACTTC. V is TRBV19 and J is TRBJ2-5; unclear D gene. Germline lookup yields CDR1 LNHDA and CDR2 SQIVND (reference sequence). This CDR3 region has 14 residues. V was clipped by 4 bases and J by 5 bases, with 14 bases between them.

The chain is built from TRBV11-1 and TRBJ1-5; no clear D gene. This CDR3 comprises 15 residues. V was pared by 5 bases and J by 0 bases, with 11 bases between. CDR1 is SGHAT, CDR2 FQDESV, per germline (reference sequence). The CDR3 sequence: CASSLDGTSNQPQHF. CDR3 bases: TGTGCCAGCAGCCTGGACGGCACTAGCAATCAGCCCCAGCATTTT.

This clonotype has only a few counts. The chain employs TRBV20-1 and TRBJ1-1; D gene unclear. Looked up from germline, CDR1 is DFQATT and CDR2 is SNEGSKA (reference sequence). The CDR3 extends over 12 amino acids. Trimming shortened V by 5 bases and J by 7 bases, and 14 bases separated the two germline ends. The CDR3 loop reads CSAPPGMHEAFF. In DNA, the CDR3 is TGCAGTGCTCCCCCGGGAATGCATGAAGCTTTCTTT.

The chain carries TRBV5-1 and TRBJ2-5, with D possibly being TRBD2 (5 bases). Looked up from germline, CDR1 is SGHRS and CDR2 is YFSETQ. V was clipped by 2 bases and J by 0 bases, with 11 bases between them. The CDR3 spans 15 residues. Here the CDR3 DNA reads TGCGCCAGCAGCTTTGGAGGAGGAAACCAAGAGACCCAGTACTTC. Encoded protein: CASSFGGGNQETQYF.